This TCR beta chain was recorded in a study of shared clonotypes between healthy human individuals. The germline V and J ends were trimmed by 4 bases and 8 bases, with 14 bases remaining between them. CDR1 SNHLY and CDR2 FYNNEI come from the germline V gene. The CDR3 covers 14 residues. Profiled with immunoSEQ multiplex PCR; TCRdb holds only in-frame clones, not every one. The data contain about 2.3 million clones, 85% to 95% of them seen just once; the ten biggest clones take up around 0.35%. The V and J genes are TRBV2 and TRBJ1-4; maybe TRBD1 (5 bases). Source material: naive CD4+ T cells from PBMCs. Subset in this sample: CD45RA+ positively selected. This sequence originates from a man aged 18 to 30 in good health. Some clones in this sample may be carry-over from other donors' samples. The CDR3 DNA follows: TGTGCCAGCAGTGCATCGGGGACCGACGAAAAACTGTTTTTT. Its protein is CASSASGTDEKLFF.